These T cell receptor beta chains were read from a single sample in a study of blood T cell repertoires in COVID-19. Using immunoSEQ multiplex PCR, the repertoire was profiled, and TCRdb retains in-frame clones only, with some absent. The sample shows tens of thousands of clones, 80% to 90% of them seen only once. The sample taken for sequencing was peripheral blood. These TCRs come from a middle-aged man with COVID-19, enrolled during active disease. Each CDR3 is given with its conserved first and last residue. A D gene is named only where the DNA matches it firmly. Clone size is given for some rows only: seen once, a few or many times, or a class if the clone is expanded.

cdr3_nt,cdr3_aa,clone_size,v_call,j_call,d_call
TGTGCCAGCAGCTTGTATGGGGCCAACGTCCTGACTTTC,CASSLYGANVLTF,once,TRBV5-4,TRBJ2-6,.
TGTGCCAGCAGCTTAGGTGTGGGGGGCTACGAGCAGTACTTC,CASSLGVGGYEQYF,.,TRBV7-2,TRBJ2-7,.
TGCGCCAGCAGCTTGGAACAGCCCCAAGAGACCCAGTACTTC,CASSLEQPQETQYF,once,TRBV5-1,TRBJ2-5,.
TGTGCCAGCAGAGAGGACAGGCGTAACTATGGCTACACCTTC,CASREDRRNYGYTF,.,TRBV2,TRBJ1-2,TRBD1
TGTGCCTCCTCCAGCAGGGGCCGGCTTCAGCCCCAGCATTTT,CASSSRGRLQPQHF,.,TRBV6-5,TRBJ1-5,.
TGCGCCAGCAGTTTTTACAGGGGCGCGAACACTGAAGCTTTCTTT,CASSFYRGANTEAFF,.,TRBV10-1,TRBJ1-1,TRBD1
TGTGCCAGCAGTGTCTCGACTAGCGGGAACACCGGGGAGCTGTTTTTT,CASSVSTSGNTGELFF,.,TRBV6-4,TRBJ2-2,TRBD2
TGTGCCAGCAGTCGGGCAGGGATTGGCCCCCAGCATTTT,CASSRAGIGPQHF,.,TRBV7-9,TRBJ1-5,.
TGCAGCGTAGGACTAGCGGGGTACCGTGAGACCCAGTACTTC,CSVGLAGYRETQYF,.,TRBV29-1,TRBJ2-5,TRBD2
TGTGCCAGCAGCGCGACCGGGACAGGGGGCGACGAGCAGTACTTC,CASSATGTGGDEQYF,.,TRBV5-5,TRBJ2-7,TRBD1
TGTGCCAGCAGCCAAGTTGGCAGGCTGACTGAAGCTTTCTTT,CASSQVGRLTEAFF,.,TRBV14,TRBJ1-1,.
TGTGCCAGCAGCTTGCGTCCCGGGGACCCTAGCGGGGTACAAGAGACCCAGTACTTC,CASSLRPGDPSGVQETQYF,.,TRBV5-6,TRBJ2-5,TRBD2
TGCGCCAGCGGGCGGGGCGGCGGGGCCTACAATGAGCAGTTCTTC,CASGRGGGAYNEQFF,.,TRBV5-1,TRBJ2-1,.
TGCGCCAGCAGCTTGGGACTAGCGGGGGGCACAGATACGCAGTATTTT,CASSLGLAGGTDTQYF,.,TRBV5-1,TRBJ2-3,TRBD2
TGTGCCAGCAACCAGACAGGGGAGTACTTC,CASNQTGEYF,.,TRBV21-1,TRBJ2-5,.
TGTGCCAGCAGCCAAACCGGGAGTGCAACTAATGAAAAACTGTTTTTT,CASSQTGSATNEKLFF,.,TRBV11-2,TRBJ1-4,.
TGTGCCAGTAGTGTCTCCGGACAGGGGTCCTACGAGCAGTACTTC,CASSVSGQGSYEQYF,.,TRBV19,TRBJ2-7,TRBD1
TGTGCCAGCAGCTCCGATCCGGCGGGGAGCGGGGAGCTGTTTTTT,CASSSDPAGSGELFF,.,TRBV7-3,TRBJ2-2,.
TGTGCCAGCAGCACAGGACAGGGCGCTTCTGGCTACACCTTC,CASSTGQGASGYTF,.,TRBV9,TRBJ1-2,TRBD1
TGCGCCAGCAGCCAAGGCAGATCCTTTAATGAAAAACTGTTTTTT,CASSQGRSFNEKLFF,once,TRBV4-1,TRBJ1-4,.
TGTGCCAGCAGCCAATCGTATAGCCCCAATGGGAATGAGCAGTTCTTC,CASSQSYSPNGNEQFF,.,TRBV16,TRBJ2-1,.
TGTGCCAGCAGTTACCCCCAGGTTCGGACAGATACGCAGTATTTT,CASSYPQVRTDTQYF,.,TRBV6-2/TRBV6-3,TRBJ2-3,.
TGCGCCAGCAGCCAAACCACAGAGATTGAGCTTAATTCACCCCTCCACTTT,CASSQTTEIELNSPLHF,few,TRBV5-1,TRBJ1-6,.
TGTGCCAGTAGGGAGGGGAAGAGCACTGAAGCTTTCTTT,CASREGKSTEAFF,.,TRBV19,TRBJ1-1,.
TGTGCCAGCAGCTCCCTCGGGACAGGGTTTGGGGAGACCCAGTACTTC,CASSSLGTGFGETQYF,few,TRBV7-9,TRBJ2-5,TRBD1
TGTGCCAGCAGTCCACGGGGGGCGGGAGGGCCCCAAGAGACCCAGTACTTC,CASSPRGAGGPQETQYF,.,TRBV11-3,TRBJ2-5,TRBD2
TGTGCCAGCAGCTTAGTCGGGGGGTTTGGGTCCCCCTTCTTT,CASSLVGGFGSPFF,.,TRBV11-2,TRBJ1-1,.
TGTGCCAGTAGTAGGACAGGGGCCTACGAGCAGTACTTC,CASSRTGAYEQYF,.,TRBV19,TRBJ2-7,TRBD1
TGTGCCAGCAGCCCCAGCGGACAGGGGATTTCCTATAATTCACCCCTCCACTTT,CASSPSGQGISYNSPLHF,.,TRBV7-8,TRBJ1-6,TRBD1
TGCAGCGTTGAACTTCTGCGTAACTATGGCTACACCTTC,CSVELLRNYGYTF,.,TRBV29-1,TRBJ1-2,.
TGTGCCAGCAGTTCGCAAGCGGGACAGGCATTAAACTATGGCTACACCTTC,CASSSQAGQALNYGYTF,.,TRBV27,TRBJ1-2,TRBD1